Detailed here is one TCR beta chain. Its antigen is unknown. An end of the junction does not agree with germline; a read error may underlie this. These data are taken from a study of molecular identifiers for immune sequencing clone quantification. Findings and limits, study-wide: In CMV-specific effectors, clones above 20 copies held over 98% of molecules; naive, under 1%.

Germline values: CDR1 MNHEY, CDR2 SVGAGI. This CDR3 has 16 residues. Sorting isolated naive CD8 T cells as CD8+CD4-CCR7+CD45RA+ events. Previously described methods and listed TCR primers produced bulk TCR libraries. MiXCR, applied by TCRdb to the PCR reads, yields one record per CDR3 protein. The sample comprises some 320,000 distinct CDR3 sequences, roughly a fifth of which are singletons, and 0.81% rests with the top ten. The sequence was obtained from a human donor in good health. Some libraries in this study had Jurkat cell RNA spiked in. This chain links TRBV6-5 with TRBJ2-7, with 10 nucleotides matching TRBD2. Material: naive CD8+ T cells from blood, with Jurkat cell RNA spiked in. Documented subset: FACS-sorted CD8+CD4-CCR7+CD45RA+ naive T cells. CDR3 protein: CACSPYSGGHSYEQYF. The CDR3 DNA reads as TGTGCCTGCAGTCCTTATAGCGGGGGGCACTCCTACGAGCAGTACTTC.